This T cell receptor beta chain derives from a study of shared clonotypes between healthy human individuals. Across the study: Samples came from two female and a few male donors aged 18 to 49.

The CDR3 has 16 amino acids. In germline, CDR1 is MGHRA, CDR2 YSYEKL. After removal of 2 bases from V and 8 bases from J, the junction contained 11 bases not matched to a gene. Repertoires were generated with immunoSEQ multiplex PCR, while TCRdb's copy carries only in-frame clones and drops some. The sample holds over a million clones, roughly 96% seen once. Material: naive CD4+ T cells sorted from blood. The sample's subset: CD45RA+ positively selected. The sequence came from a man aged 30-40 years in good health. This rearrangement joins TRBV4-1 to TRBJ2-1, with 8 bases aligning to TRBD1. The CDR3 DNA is TGCGCCAGCAGCCAATGGCACGCCAGGGGGCGGGATGAGCAGTTCTTC. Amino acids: CASSQWHARGRDEQFF.